The 15 T cell receptor beta chains below come from one sample, sequenced in a study of blood T cell repertoires in COVID-19. This table comes from immunoSEQ multiplex PCR, and its TCRdb copy is limited to in-frame clones, with some not included. Of fewer than 50,000 clones listed, roughly 88% are singletons. The sample consisted of peripheral blood. The receptors shown here come from a human donor in a cohort sampled during active COVID-19.

This clone appeared a single time. The chain employs TRBV7-2 and TRBJ2-3, with a tentative D call TRBD1 (5 bases). Between the trimmed V and J ends, which lost 6 bases and 5 bases, there was a span of 15 bases. CDR3 size: 14 residues. CDR1 is SGHTA, CDR2 FQGNSA, per germline. The CDR3 region is CASRKARAQDTQYF. CDR3 sequence (DNA): TGTGCCAGCAGAAAAGCCAGGGCCCAAGATACGCAGTATTTT.

V gene TRBV13 combines with J gene TRBJ2-7; no definite D call. The CDR3 length is 12 residues. Trimming pared 1 base from V and 2 bases from J, leaving 3 bases between. Per germline, CDR1 PRHDT and CDR2 FYEKMQ (reference sequence). The CDR3 protein is CASSLDTYEQYF. CDR3 coding DNA: TGTGCCAGCAGCTTAGACACCTACGAGCAGTACTTC.

The chain links TRBV5-1 to TRBJ2-2; D is ambiguous. With 0 bases removed from V and 4 bases from J, the gap between germline ends came to 13 bases. The CDR3 consists of 16 residues. CDR1 is SGHRS and CDR2 is YFSETQ in the germline V gene. CDR3: CASSLEAATGTGELFF. The CDR3 nucleotides read TGCGCCAGCAGCTTGGAAGCTGCTACGGGCACCGGGGAGCTGTTTTTT.

This sequence joins TRBV23-1 and TRBJ1-5; 8 bases map to TRBD1. TRBV23-1 is known as an ORF, though its function is uncertain. The V segment lost 4 bases and the J segment 1 base; nucleotides outside the gene matches: 6. This CDR3 is built from 16 residues. CDR3 amino acids: CASSPGTGRSNQPQHF. The CDR3 coding sequence is TGCGCCAGCAGTCCAGGGACAGGACGGAGCAATCAGCCCCAGCATTTT.

The rearrangement joins TRBV5-8 to TRBJ1-5, with 8 bases that match TRBD1. After removal of 3 bases from V and 3 bases from J, the junction contained 5 bases not matched to a gene. CDR1 is SGHTS, CDR2 YDEGEE, per germline. The CDR3 has 15 residues. CDR3 DNA: TGTGCCAGCAGCTGGTGGGACAGGCACAATCAGCCCCAGCATTTT. Protein product: CASSWWDRHNQPQHF.

V is TRBV5-1 and J is TRBJ1-1, with 8 bases identical to TRBD1. The CDR3 has 15 amino acids. Trimming took 4 bases from V and 2 from J; bases not matched to a gene: 7. The V gene's germline CDR1 is SGHRS and CDR2 YFSETQ. In DNA form, the CDR3 reads TGCGCCAGCAGCCCGGGGGACAGGATAAACACTGAAGCTTTCTTT. Translating it yields CASSPGDRINTEAFF.

The genes are TRBV19 and TRBJ2-1; 7 positions match TRBD2. The V segment lost 3 bases and the J segment 8 bases; nucleotides outside the gene matches: 13. The CDR3 is made up of 16 amino acids. Germline lookup yields CDR1 LNHDA and CDR2 SQIVND (reference sequence). The CDR3 DNA reads as TGTGCCAGTAGTATCGGTCCGCTGAGCGGGATCGATGAGCAGTTCTTC. This sequence encodes CASSIGPLSGIDEQFF.

The gene calls are TRBV9 and TRBJ1-5; D gene uncertain. Between the trimmed V and J ends, which lost 0 bases and 0 bases, there was a span of 13 bases. Germline V gene sequence: CDR1 SGDLS, CDR2 YYNGEE. The CDR3 consists of 17 residues. The DNA of the CDR3 is TGTGCCAGCAGCGTAGGTAGCTTGCCAAATAGCAATCAGCCCCAGCATTTT. It codes for CASSVGSLPNSNQPQHF.

This clone was detected only a few times. The chain couples TRBV29-1 to TRBJ2-1; possible D gene TRBD2, 6 bases. Germline lookup yields CDR1 SQVTM and CDR2 ANQGSEA. The CDR3 consists of 12 residues. The ends were cut back, 6 bases at V and 6 bases at J, with 12 bases in the middle. CDR3 sequence (DNA): TGCAGCGTGAACCTAGCGAGCAATGAGCAGTTCTTC. It translates to CSVNLASNEQFF.

The rearrangement uses TRBV4-2 and TRBJ1-2, with 8 bases aligning to TRBD1. Germline trimming cut 6 bases from V and 4 bases from J; bases unmatched to any gene: 7. CDR1 is LGHNA, CDR2 YNFKEQ, per germline. This CDR3 contains 14 residues. In nucleotides, the CDR3 is TGTGCCAGCAGGCTGACAGGGGCAAGCTATGGCTACACCTTC. Translated: CASRLTGASYGYTF.

CDR3 sequence (DNA): TGCGCCAGCAGCAGAAGACAGGGAGGCGATGAAAAACTGTTTTTT. Its translation is CASSRRQGGDEKLFF. The genes are TRBV5-1 and TRBJ1-4; 7 bases match TRBD1. The CDR3 runs to 15 residues. Looked up from germline, CDR1 is SGHRS and CDR2 is YFSETQ. V was clipped by 4 bases and J by 6 bases; unmatched bases: 9. Variable domain in full (rest from reference TRBV5-1 and TRBJ1-4): KAGVTQTPRYLIKTRGQQVTLSCSPISGHRSVSWYQQTPGQGLQFLFEYFSETQRNKGNFPGRFSGRQFSNSRSEMNVSTLELGDSALYLCASSRRQGGDEKLFFGSGTQLSVL.

V usage is TRBV5-6 and J usage is TRBJ1-5, with 8 bases aligning to TRBD1. Losses at the gene ends were 1 base for V and 6 bases for J; bases not matched to a gene: 9. The V gene's germline CDR1 is SGHDT and CDR2 YYEEEE. The CDR3 loop spans 16 amino acids. CDR3 in DNA: TGTGCCAGCAGCTTGACCGGACAGGGCGGGGTTCAGCCCCAGCATTTT. It specifies CASSLTGQGGVQPQHF.

The rearrangement links TRBV12-5 to TRBJ1-4, with 8 nucleotides matching TRBD1. Germline V gene lookup returns CDR1 LGHNT and CDR2 FRNRAP. The CDR3 consists of 13 residues. J lost 5 bases, V lost 9 bases, and 5 bases had no gene match. The CDR3 sequence is CASRDRTNEKLFF. The CDR3 nucleotides read TGTGCTAGCCGGGACAGGACAAATGAAAAACTGTTTTTT.

J is TRBJ2-3 and V is TRBV7-9; D is possibly TRBD2 (5 bases). V lost 5 bases to trimming and J lost 6 bases, with 18 bases between them. The CDR3 contains 15 residues. Germline V gene data show CDR1 as SEHNR and CDR2 as FQNEAQ (reference sequence). The CDR3 nucleotides read TGTGCCAGCAGCCCTAGTGGGGTAAGAGGGGATACGCAGTATTTT. Amino acids: CASSPSGVRGDTQYF.

The chain joins TRBV24-1 to TRBJ2-2; 8 bases fit TRBD2. There are 15 residues in the CDR3. V lost 4 bases to trimming and J lost 7 bases; unmatched junction nucleotides: 7. Germline V lookup: CDR1 KGHDR, CDR2 SFDVKD. The CDR3 sequence is CATSDPRRGVGELFF. CDR3 nucleotide sequence: TGTGCCACCAGTGACCCCCGGCGGGGGGTCGGGGAGCTGTTTTTT.